This entry lists 15 T cell receptor beta chains sequenced from one sample in a study of vaccination and CD4 T cells after COVID-19. Their antigens remain unidentified. Once obtained from cultured CD4+ T cells, the DNA was sequenced using the Oncomine TCR Beta short-read assay. MiXCR, applied by TCRdb to the PCR reads, yields one record per CDR3 protein. The data show about 16,000 distinct CDR3 sequences, less than 40% seen once. Treatment denoted: roughly ten-day PBMC culture with coronavirus spike peptide pools or control peptides (ViraFEST assay). The sample was CD4+ T cells from blood, cultured in vitro, taken before SARS-CoV-2 vaccination. The receptors come from a human donor who received a COVID-19 vaccine.

This sequence joins TRBV18 and TRBJ1-1; no clear D gene. Trimming left V 1 base short and J 4 bases short, with 10 bases between. This CDR3 is built from 14 residues. CDR1 and CDR2 from the germline V gene are KGHSH and LQKENI. The DNA of the CDR3 is TGTGCCAGCTCACCACAGGGAATGGGCACTGAAGCTTTCTTT. Protein sequence: CASSPQGMGTEAFF.

The sample holds a few counts of this clonotype. The chain recombines TRBV20-1 with TRBJ1-2; D uncertain. V lost 4 bases, J lost 0 bases, and 12 bases lay in between. The germline V gene has CDR1 DFQATT and CDR2 SNEGSKA (reference sequence). The CDR3 contains 14 residues. The CDR3 nucleotides are TGCAGTGCTACCCAGGACCCCGCTAACTATGGCTACACCTTC. It yields the protein CSATQDPANYGYTF.

The chain has TRBV7-9 and TRBJ1-2; 8 nucleotides align to TRBD1. CDR3 size: 14 residues. Losses at the gene ends were 5 bases for V and 7 bases for J; bases not matched to a gene: 9. Germline assignment: CDR1 SEHNR and CDR2 FQNEAQ (reference sequence). This CDR3 is CASSLVQGVSGYTF. The CDR3 nucleotides read TGTGCCAGCAGCCTTGTACAGGGGGTATCTGGCTACACCTTC. The complete variable domain, with remaining parts taken from reference TRBV7-9 and TRBJ1-2, reads DTGVSQNPRHKITKRGQNVTFRCDPISEHNRLYWYRQTLGQGPEFLTYFQNEAQLEKSRLLSDRFSAERPKGSFSTLEIQRTEQGDSAMYLCASSLVQGVSGYTFGSGTRLTVV.

The rearrangement links TRBV6-5 to TRBJ2-7; 9 nucleotides line up with TRBD1. CDR1 MNHEY and CDR2 SVGAGI come from the germline V gene. The CDR3 is 15 residues long. V lost 0 bases to trimming and J lost 3 bases; unmatched junction nucleotides: 3. As DNA, the CDR3 is TGTGCCAGCAGTTACTCAGACAGGGGGGACTACGAGCAGTACTTC. Translated: CASSYSDRGDYEQYF.

The chain combines TRBV5-1 with TRBJ1-1; TRBD1 is a possible D gene (6 bases). Germline V CDR1 and CDR2: SGHRS, YFSETQ. CDR3 size: 14 residues. Deletions cut 0 bases from V and 5 bases from J, with 11 bases between. The CDR3 sequence: CASSLGGGQTEAFF. Here the CDR3 DNA reads TGCGCCAGCAGCTTGGGAGGGGGTCAGACTGAAGCTTTCTTT.

This chain connects TRBV6-5 to TRBJ2-1; the match to TRBD2 covers 9 bases. V lost 0 bases to trimming and J lost 10 bases; unmatched junction nucleotides: 13. Per germline, CDR1 MNHEY and CDR2 SVGAGI. The CDR3 is 17 amino acids. CDR3 region: CASSYSGGGAPSGEQFF. In DNA form, the CDR3 reads TGTGCCAGCAGTTACTCAGGCGGGGGGGCTCCTTCGGGCGAGCAGTTCTTC.

The table lists this clonotype with a count of one. J is TRBJ2-5 and V is TRBV6-1; 8 positions match TRBD2. The CDR3 has 17 amino acids. The germline CDR1 and CDR2 sequences are MNHNS and SASEGT. After removal of 5 bases from V and 4 bases from J, the junction contained 15 bases not matched to a gene. The CDR3 region is CASSLRGGGFGVETQYF. The CDR3, as DNA: TGTGCCAGCAGTCTCCGGGGGGGCGGGTTTGGGGTAGAGACCCAGTACTTC.

A few counts support this clonotype. The rearrangement links TRBV20-1 to TRBJ1-3; 7 bases map to TRBD1. V was pared by 5 bases and J by 4 bases, with 8 bases of the junction left unmatched. From germline, CDR1 is DFQATT and CDR2 SNEGSKA (reference sequence). CDR3 length equals 14 residues. The CDR3 DNA reads as TGCAGTGCTCGAGCAGGGGGTGAAGGAAACACCATATATTTT. Protein sequence: CSARAGGEGNTIYF.

The gene calls are TRBV15 and TRBJ2-5; 7 bases are shared with TRBD1. J gave up 5 bases and V 7 bases, and 4 bases lay outside the gene matches. Germline V lookup: CDR1 LNHNV, CDR2 YYDKDF (reference sequence). The CDR3 has 12 amino acids. The CDR3: CATNRGGETQYF. The DNA for the CDR3 is TGTGCCACCAACAGGGGCGGGGAGACCCAGTACTTC.

V is TRBV10-1 and J is TRBJ1-6, with D hard to call. Germline V lookup: CDR1 WNHNN, CDR2 SYGVQD (reference sequence). The CDR3 has 13 residues. Trimming pared 4 bases from V and 9 bases from J, leaving 10 bases between. DNA for the CDR3: TGCGCCAGCAGTGCGGGTCGAGTTTCACCCCTCCACTTT. Its protein product is CASSAGRVSPLHF.

The V gene is TRBV2, the J gene TRBJ1-5; the D is unclear. This CDR3 spans 14 amino acids. Germline CDR1 is SNHLY and CDR2 is FYNNEI. V dropped 5 bases and J dropped 0 bases, with 8 bases sitting between them. CDR3 sequence (DNA): TGTGCCAGCAGTCCGACAAGTAGCAATCAGCCCCAGCATTTT. Translating gives CASSPTSSNQPQHF.

This clonotype was seen only a few times. The chain combines TRBV20-1 with TRBJ1-5, with 7 bases aligning to TRBD1. Per germline, CDR1 DFQATT and CDR2 SNEGSKA (reference sequence). With 2 bases clipped from V and 7 bases from J, the junction kept 11 bases outside the gene matches. The CDR3 length is 15 residues. CDR3 region: CSARPATGEDQPQHF. As DNA, the CDR3 is TGCAGTGCTAGACCAGCTACAGGGGAGGACCAGCCCCAGCATTTT.

This clonotype was counted only a few times. The J gene is TRBJ1-2, the V gene TRBV11-3; D call uncertain. Germline loops: CDR1 SGHNT, CDR2 YENEEA. Deletions cut 3 bases from V and 4 bases from J, with 18 bases between. The CDR3 runs 16 residues. CDR3 region: CASSFSDRKTSYGYTF. The CDR3, as DNA: TGTGCCAGCAGCTTTTCCGATCGGAAGACATCCTATGGCTACACCTTC.

The gene calls are TRBV6-1 and TRBJ2-7; TRBD1 matches 9 bases. V lost 5 bases, J lost 2 bases, and 4 bases stayed unmatched. The CDR3 is made up of 14 amino acids. The germline V gene encodes CDR1 MNHNS and CDR2 SASEGT. The CDR3 region is CASSRDRGAYEQYF. CDR3 sequence (DNA): TGTGCCAGCAGTCGAGACAGGGGGGCCTACGAGCAGTACTTC.

By share, this clonotype ranks as medium-sized. The CDR3 region has the DNA TGTGCCAGCAGTTTAGAAAGCTCCTATAATTCACCCCTCCACTTT. Amino acid sequence: CASSLESSYNSPLHF. The rearrangement joins TRBV27 to TRBJ1-6; no clear D gene. The germline V gene has CDR1 MNHEY and CDR2 SMNVEV (reference sequence). This CDR3 contains 15 residues. The germline V and J ends were trimmed by 2 bases and 0 bases, with 5 bases remaining between them.